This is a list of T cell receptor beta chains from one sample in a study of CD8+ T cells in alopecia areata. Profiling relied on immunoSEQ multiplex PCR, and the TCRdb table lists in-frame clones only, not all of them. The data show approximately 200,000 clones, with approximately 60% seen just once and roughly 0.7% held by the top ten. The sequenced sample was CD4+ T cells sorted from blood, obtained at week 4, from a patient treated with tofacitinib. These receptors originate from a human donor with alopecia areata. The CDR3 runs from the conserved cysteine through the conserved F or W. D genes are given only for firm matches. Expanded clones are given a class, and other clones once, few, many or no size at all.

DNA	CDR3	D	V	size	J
TGTGCCAGCAGCAAGGGACATTCCACCCACTATGGCTACACCTTC	CASSKGHSTHYGYTF	-	TRBV13	few	TRBJ1-2
TGTGCCAGCAGCTTAGTAGGGGTCGCCTACGAGCAGTACTTC	CASSLVGVAYEQYF	-	TRBV13	-	TRBJ2-7
TGCGCCAGCAGCTTGGAGGCGGCGAACACTGAAGCTTTCTTT	CASSLEAANTEAFF	-	TRBV5-1	-	TRBJ1-1
TGCGCCAGCAGCCCGGAGGGACAGGGGGGCTCCTACGAGCAGTACTTC	CASSPEGQGGSYEQYF	TRBD1	TRBV5-1	-	TRBJ2-7
TGTGCCTGGAGCAGACAGCTAAACGAAGCTTTCTTT	CAWSRQLNEAFF	-	TRBV30	-	TRBJ1-1
TGTGCCAGCAGCCCTAATACCGGGACAGCATCCTACGAGCAGTACTTC	CASSPNTGTASYEQYF	TRBD1	TRBV2	-	TRBJ2-7
TGTGCCAGCAGTTACCGGGACAGTCCTGGAAACACCATATATTTT	CASSYRDSPGNTIYF	TRBD1	TRBV6-5	-	TRBJ1-3
TGCGCCAGCAGCTTCGGTGGGACTAGCGGGAATATAGATACGCAGTATTTT	CASSFGGTSGNIDTQYF	TRBD2	TRBV5-1	-	TRBJ2-3
TGTGCCAGCAGAGCCGGGACAGTTAACACCGGGGAGCTGTTTTTT	CASRAGTVNTGELFF	TRBD1	TRBV2	-	TRBJ2-2
TGCGCCAGCAGTCAATGGTTTGGAGCACTCGGCTCTGGAAACACCATATACTTT	CASSQWFGALGSGNTIYF	-	TRBV23-1	-	TRBJ1-3
TGTGCCTGGAGTGACGCAGGGCTGCACGAGCAGTACTTC	CAWSDAGLHEQYF	-	TRBV30	few	TRBJ2-7
TGTGCCTGCCTCACACACAGGAGCTCCTACGAGCAGTACTTC	CACLTHRSSYEQYF	-	TRBV30	-	TRBJ2-7
TGCGCCAGCAGCCAAGATAGGGCGGGAACGGCGGTCGGTGAGCAGTTCTTC	CASSQDRAGTAVGEQFF	-	TRBV4-1	many	TRBJ2-1
TGCAGCGTTAGACCTAGAGCGGTCAATGAGCAGTTCTTC	CSVRPRAVNEQFF	-	TRBV29-1	-	TRBJ2-1
TGTGCCACCAGCTGGGTGGTTCAGGAGACCCAGTACTTC	CATSWVVQETQYF	-	TRBV15	-	TRBJ2-5
TGCGCCAGCAGCGTAGAAGGGAGGCTATACGAGCAGTACTTC	CASSVEGRLYEQYF	-	TRBV5-1	-	TRBJ2-7
TGTGCCTGGAGTTCTACCCGATGGGGCAATCAGCCCCAGCATTTT	CAWSSTRWGNQPQHF	-	TRBV30	-	TRBJ1-5
TGTGCCAGCAGCTTAGCTGGACCTGGTCAGCCCCAGCATTTT	CASSLAGPGQPQHF	-	TRBV7-2	-	TRBJ1-5
TGTGCCATCAGTGAGACTAGCGGGAGACTCACAGATACGCAGTATTTT	CAISETSGRLTDTQYF	TRBD2	TRBV10-3	-	TRBJ2-3
TGTGCCAGCAGTGAAAGACAGGGTACCCAGCCCCAGCATTTT	CASSERQGTQPQHF	TRBD1	TRBV6-5	-	TRBJ1-5
TGCGCCAGCAGCTTGGGTGGGTCCGGGGAGACCCAGTACTTC	CASSLGGSGETQYF	-	TRBV5-1	-	TRBJ2-5
TGCAGCGTTGGCCGAATAGGGACGGAAACTGAAGCTTTCTTT	CSVGRIGTETEAFF	-	TRBV29-1	-	TRBJ1-1
TGCAGCTCCAACAGGGGGGAGACCCAGTACTTC	CSSNRGETQYF	TRBD1	TRBV29-1	-	TRBJ2-5
TGTGCCAGCAGTCAAGCCCCCTCTGGGGAGCAGTTCTTC	CASSQAPSGEQFF	-	TRBV6-5	-	TRBJ2-1
TGTGCCTGGACAGGGGCCGGAGTCGGGGAGCTGTTTTTT	CAWTGAGVGELFF	-	TRBV30	-	TRBJ2-2
TGTGCCAGCAGCTTAGTCGACAGGGGCGGTGAAGCTTTCTTT	CASSLVDRGGEAFF	TRBD1	TRBV11-2	few	TRBJ1-1
TGTGCCTGGAGTGTTGATACACTCTACAATGAGCAGTTCTTC	CAWSVDTLYNEQFF	-	TRBV30	-	TRBJ2-1
TGCGCCAGCAGCCAATCGACGGGACTAGCGGCTCTCAGCTCCTACAATGAGCAGTTCTTC	CASSQSTGLAALSSYNEQFF	TRBD2	TRBV4-1	-	TRBJ2-1
TGCAGCGGCGACCTAAACACTGAAGCTTTCTTT	CSGDLNTEAFF	-	TRBV29-1	-	TRBJ1-1
TGTGCCAGCAGCCAAAAAGGGAGAGATGAGCAGTTCTTC	CASSQKGRDEQFF	-	TRBV4-2	-	TRBJ2-1
TGTGCCAGCAGTTCACGGACAGGGCGCGAGTATTTT	CASSSRTGREYF	TRBD1	TRBV28	-	TRBJ2-3